This T cell receptor beta chain was recorded in a study of shared clonotypes between healthy human individuals. At the level of the study: The donor pool was made up of a couple of women and three men aged 18 to 49.

This CDR3 is built from 12 residues. Germline-derived CDR1 and CDR2 are SQVTM and ANQGSEA. Trimming removed 5 bases from V and 0 bases from J, with 8 bases in between. Some clones are missing from TCRdb's copy, which holds only in-frame ones; the method was immunoSEQ multiplex PCR. The sample holds around 2.5 million clones, approximately 93% seen once. As to this clone: This CDR3 is also generated by other DNA sequences in the sample.

Sequences were obtained from naive CD4+ T cells from PBMCs. Subset indicated: CD45RA+ positively selected. This TCR was sampled from a man younger than 35 in good health. Some clones in this sample may be carry-over from other donors' samples. The genes are TRBV29-1 and TRBJ2-7; D is possibly TRBD2 (5 bases). Here the CDR3 reads CSVSGTSYEQYF. Written as DNA, the CDR3 is TGCAGCGTTAGCGGTACCTCCTACGAGCAGTACTTC.